These 23 T cell receptor beta chains share one sample of origin, sequenced in a study of human CD8 memory T cell subsets. Researchers made TCR beta libraries via UMI-labeled 5' RACE. TCRdb re-called the 5' RACE reads and gives one entry per CDR3 protein, without DNA. This sample's clone table lists 7,000 to 9,500 distinct CDR3 sequences. The sequencing sample was made of CD8+ T cells from PBMCs. These receptor sequences come from a human donor in good health.

The chain joins TRBV12-3 or TRBV12-4 to TRBJ2-3. The CDR3 length is 14 residues. The chain's CDR3 is CASSHRTSTDTQYF.

The V call is TRBV27, the J call TRBJ2-1; as DNA is missing, the TRBD2 call by TCRdb cannot be tested. Germline CDR1 is MNHEY and CDR2 is SMNVEV (reference sequence). The CDR3 runs 16 residues. CDR3 in amino acids: CASSFSSGWGYNEQFF.

Measured by frequency, this clonotype is medium-sized (0.01 to 0.1%). The chain uses TRBV3-1 and TRBJ2-3. The germline V gene encodes CDR1 LGHDT and CDR2 YNNKEL (reference sequence). The length of the CDR3 is 15 residues. The CDR3: CASSHDRAGTDTQYF.

The chain recombines TRBV9 with TRBJ1-2; TCRdb's D call of TRBD1 is untestable without DNA. Per germline, CDR1 SGDLS and CDR2 YYNGEE. The CDR3 loop spans 16 amino acids. Here the CDR3 reads CASSGDGGTDPYGYTF.

J is TRBJ1-1 and V is TRBV30; TCRdb outputs TRBD1, but without DNA this stays unchecked. The CDR3 sequence is 14 residues long. CDR1 and CDR2 from the germline V gene are GTSNPN and SVGIG (reference sequence). CDR3 sequence reads: CAWSPRSPNTEAFF.

Considering frequency, this clonotype is medium-sized (0.01 to 0.1%). The chain couples TRBV6-2 or TRBV6-3 to TRBJ2-7. The CDR3 runs to 14 residues. CDR1 and CDR2 from the germline V gene are MNHEY and SVGEGT. The CDR3 loop reads CASSYSLGLDEQYF.

The V call is TRBV29-1, the J call TRBJ2-2; checking the TCRdb D call of TRBD2 is not possible without DNA. The CDR3 runs 15 residues. The germline CDR1 and CDR2 sequences are SQVTM and ANQGSEA. This CDR3 is CSVSAAGLNTGELFF.

The chain joins TRBV28 to TRBJ2-1; the TCRdb call, TRBD2, lacks DNA for checking. This CDR3 comprises 16 residues. The V gene's germline CDR1 is MDHEN and CDR2 SYDVKM. The CDR3 sequence: CASSPAGGSGFHEQFF.

The V and J genes are TRBV19 and TRBJ2-2; absent DNA, TCRdb's TRBD1 call cannot be checked. CDR3 length: 15 residues. Germline V gene data show CDR1 as LNHDA and CDR2 as SQIVND (reference sequence). The CDR3 here is CASSPLTGRIGELFF.

The V call is TRBV27, the J call TRBJ2-3. There are 13 residues in the CDR3. CDR1 is MNHEY, CDR2 SMNVEV, per germline (reference sequence). CDR3 amino acids: CASSLLGSDTQYF.

This clonotype is classed as medium-sized by frequency. The chain employs TRBV5-1 and TRBJ2-1. This CDR3 is built from 11 residues. CDR1 is SGHRS, CDR2 YFSETQ, per germline. The CDR3 sequence is CASSHFGEQFF.

This clonotype is deemed medium-sized by its frequency. V and J are TRBV19 and TRBJ2-2; TCRdb indicates TRBD1, and absent DNA this call remains unverified. The V gene's germline CDR1 is LNHDA and CDR2 SQIVND (reference sequence). This CDR3 spans 15 amino acids. The CDR3 loop reads CASSISGDGTGELFF.

CDR3 in amino acids: CSAWDRERGEQYF. The V and J genes are TRBV20-1 and TRBJ2-7; lacking DNA, the TRBD1 call made by TCRdb goes unchecked. The CDR3 sequence is 13 residues long. Germline V gene data show CDR1 as DFQATT and CDR2 as SNEGSKA (reference sequence).

The chain recombines TRBV9 with TRBJ2-1; TCRdb returns TRBD2, unconfirmable since there is no DNA. The germline V gene has CDR1 SGDLS and CDR2 YYNGEE. This CDR3 is built from 13 residues. CDR3 protein: CASSGLADNEQFF. Based on the CDR3 plus reference TRBV9 and TRBJ2-1, the full variable domain is DSGVTQTPKHLITATGQRVTLRCSPRSGDLSVYWYQQSLDQGLQFLIQYYNGEERAKGNILERFSAQQFPDLHSELNLSSLELGDSALYFCASSGLADNEQFFGPGTRLTVL.

The chain uses TRBV20-1 and TRBJ2-7; TCRdb's D call of TRBD1 is untestable without DNA. Germline lookup yields CDR1 DFQATT and CDR2 SNEGSKA (reference sequence). The CDR3 extends over 15 amino acids. CDR3 amino acids: CSARDLETGSYEQYF.

V and J are TRBV28 and TRBJ2-2; the D gene TCRdb calls, TRBD2, cannot be checked with no DNA. The CDR3 runs to 15 residues. Germline V lookup: CDR1 MDHEN, CDR2 SYDVKM. The CDR3 sequence is CASRVRLAVPGELFF.

The chain combines TRBV27 with TRBJ1-1. Per the germline V gene, CDR1 is MNHEY and CDR2 is SMNVEV (reference sequence). The CDR3 consists of 14 residues. The CDR3 loop reads CASMLGRWNTEAFF.

This chain links TRBV28 with TRBJ2-5; no DNA is available, so the TRBD2 call from TCRdb remains unchecked. Germline V gene data show CDR1 as MDHEN and CDR2 as SYDVKM. CDR3 size: 13 residues. The CDR3 is CATTRTSQETQYF.

The rearrangement joins TRBV27 to TRBJ2-5; TCRdb returns TRBD1, unconfirmable since there is no DNA. The CDR3 is 15 residues long. Germline V gene data show CDR1 as MNHEY and CDR2 as SMNVEV (reference sequence). The CDR3 loop is CASSGGQGAWETQYF.

CDR3 amino acids: CASRPRRGPDSPLHF. The gene calls are TRBV28 and TRBJ1-6. CDR3 length equals 15 residues. The germline V gene encodes CDR1 MDHEN and CDR2 SYDVKM. The whole variable domain, filled in from reference TRBV28 and TRBJ1-6, reads DVKVTQSSRYLVKRTGEKVFLECVQDMDHENMFWYRQDPGLGLRLIYFSYDVKMKEKGDIPEGYSVSREKKERFSLILESASTNQTSMYLCASRPRRGPDSPLHFGNGTRLTVT.

The chain employs TRBV4-1 and TRBJ2-7. CDR1 and CDR2 (germline): MGHRA, YSYEKL. This CDR3 spans 14 amino acids. This CDR3 is CASSQDRTYYEQYF.

The J gene is TRBJ1-2, the V gene TRBV4-2. Germline V gives CDR1 LGHNA, CDR2 YNFKEQ. The CDR3 totals 16 residues. CDR3 sequence reads: CASSQEVAGEWSGYTF.

V gene TRBV28 combines with J gene TRBJ1-6; the TRBD1 assignment by TCRdb is unverifiable without DNA. The CDR3 covers 19 residues. Germline assignment: CDR1 MDHEN and CDR2 SYDVKM. The CDR3 reads CASSQILDISPDYNSPLHF.